This TCR beta chain originates from a study of blood T cell repertoires in COVID-19. Clones were read by immunoSEQ multiplex PCR, and TCRdb kept only the in-frame ones, dropping some. The repertoire has 280,000 or so clones, 70% to 90% of them found once; the top ten carry 2.2%. Enrollees, about 18 to 95 years old, lived in some 24 US areas. Participant-given clinical history determined each cohort assignment. Per germline, CDR1 SNHLY and CDR2 FYNNEI. There are 14 residues in the CDR3. V was clipped by 4 bases and J by 5 bases, with 12 bases between them. This receptor was taken from a man aged 25 to 40 who had recovered from COVID-19. Sequences were obtained from PBMCs or T cells enriched from blood (not recorded which). The V gene is TRBV2, the J gene TRBJ2-1, with a weak D call TRBD1 (5 bases). The DNA of the CDR3 is TGTGCCAGCAGTGGTACCAGGGTTAACAATGAGCAGTTCTTC. This codes for CASSGTRVNNEQFF.